This TCR beta chain was recorded in a study of blood T cell repertoires in COVID-19. Study summary: Samples taken during acute and convalescent COVID-19 were collected in the United States, Italy and Spain.

Using immunoSEQ multiplex PCR, the repertoire was profiled, and TCRdb retains in-frame clones only, with some absent. The table lists 150,000 to 200,000 clones, about 85% of them singletons. The CDR3 is 15 amino acids. Germline values: CDR1 MNHEY, CDR2 SMNVEV (reference sequence). V gave up 5 bases and J gave up 1 base; unmatched junction bases: 7. This clonotype was obtained from a human donor with acute or convalescent COVID-19. The donor label of this sample is uncertain. This chain uses TRBV27 with TRBJ2-7, with TRBD1 matching over 8 bases. Sequenced input: peripheral blood. For the CDR3, the DNA is TGTGCCAGCAGTCCGGACAGGGTTTTGTCCTACGAGCAGTACTTC. The encoded protein is CASSPDRVLSYEQYF.